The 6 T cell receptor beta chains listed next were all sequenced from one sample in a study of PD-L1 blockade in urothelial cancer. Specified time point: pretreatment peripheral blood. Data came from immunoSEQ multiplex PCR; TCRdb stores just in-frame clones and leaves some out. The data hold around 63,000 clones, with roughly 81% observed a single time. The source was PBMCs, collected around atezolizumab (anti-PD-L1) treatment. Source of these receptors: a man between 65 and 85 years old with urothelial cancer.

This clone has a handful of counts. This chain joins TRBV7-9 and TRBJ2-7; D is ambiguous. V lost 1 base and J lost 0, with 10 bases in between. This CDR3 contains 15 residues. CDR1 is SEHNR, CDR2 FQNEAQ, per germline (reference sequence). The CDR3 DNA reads TGTGCCAGCAGCTTAGGAGGAGCTAGCTCCTACGAGCAGTACTTC. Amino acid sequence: CASSLGGASSYEQYF. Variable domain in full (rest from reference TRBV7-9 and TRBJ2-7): DTGVSQNPRHKITKRGQNVTFRCDPISEHNRLYWYRQTLGQGPEFLTYFQNEAQLEKSRLLSDRFSAERPKGSFSTLEIQRTEQGDSAMYLCASSLGGASSYEQYFGPGTRLTVT.

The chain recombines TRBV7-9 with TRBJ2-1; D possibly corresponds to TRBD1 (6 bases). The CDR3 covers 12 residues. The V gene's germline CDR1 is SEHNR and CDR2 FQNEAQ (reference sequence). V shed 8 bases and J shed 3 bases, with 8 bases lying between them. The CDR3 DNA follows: TGTGCCAGCGGCAGGGGCTACAATGAGCAGTTCTTC. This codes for CASGRGYNEQFF. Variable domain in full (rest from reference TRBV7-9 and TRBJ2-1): DTGVSQNPRHKITKRGQNVTFRCDPISEHNRLYWYRQTLGQGPEFLTYFQNEAQLEKSRLLSDRFSAERPKGSFSTLEIQRTEQGDSAMYLCASGRGYNEQFFGPGTRLTVL.

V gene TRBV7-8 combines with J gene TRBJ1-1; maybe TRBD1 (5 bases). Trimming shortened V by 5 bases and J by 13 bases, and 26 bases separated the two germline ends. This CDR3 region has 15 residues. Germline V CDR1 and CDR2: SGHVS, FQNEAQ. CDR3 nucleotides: TGTGCCAGCAGCGGATCGTCCGGGGGTGTGCGCCAAGTTTTCTTT. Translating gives CASSGSSGGVRQVFF.

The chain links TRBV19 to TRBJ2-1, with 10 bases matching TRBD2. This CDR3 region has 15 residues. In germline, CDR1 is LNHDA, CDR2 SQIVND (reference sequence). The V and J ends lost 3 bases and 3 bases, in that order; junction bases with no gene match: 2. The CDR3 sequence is CASSIRLAGYNEQFF. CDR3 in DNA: TGTGCCAGTAGTATCAGACTAGCGGGCTACAATGAGCAGTTCTTC.

This chain's CDR3 is CASSQDHRAPETQYF. In DNA, the CDR3 is TGTGCCAGCAGCCAAGATCACAGGGCCCCAGAGACCCAGTACTTC. This chain connects TRBV14 to TRBJ2-5; maybe TRBD1 (6 bases). Germline values: CDR1 SGHDN, CDR2 FVKESK. The germline V and J ends were trimmed by 0 bases and 4 bases, with 12 bases remaining between them. This CDR3 is 15 amino acids long.

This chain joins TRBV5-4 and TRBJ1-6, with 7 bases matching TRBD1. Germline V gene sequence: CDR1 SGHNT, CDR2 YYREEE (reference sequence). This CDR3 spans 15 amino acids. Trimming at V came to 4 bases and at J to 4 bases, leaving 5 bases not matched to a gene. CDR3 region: CASSPDRRYNSPLHF. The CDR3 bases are TGTGCCAGCAGCCCGGACAGGAGATATAATTCACCCCTCCACTTT.